Below, one TCR beta chain is given with its context. What antigen it recognizes has not been identified. Base qualities are missing; no much larger clone stands one base away. Measured from the cysteine to the phenylalanine, the CDR3 is 14 residues long. Only the CDR3 DNA is retained, 42 bases long and in frame from the first base. CDR1 and CDR2 (LNHDA, SQIVND) derive from the germline V gene (reference sequence). Between the V and J ends, shortened by 5 bases and 0 bases respectively, the junction contains 10 bases. The hyperthyroidism patients were between 18 and 65 years old and newly diagnosed, with a disease duration of less than 2 months. Patients with uncontrolled infections, other autoimmune diseases, pregnancy or lactation were excluded. Diagnoses were established on the basis of clinical symptoms, serum thyroxine and TRAb, thyroid ultrasound, and orbital computed tomography. For progressor patients, blood was drawn at the first diagnosis of hyperthyroidism, before any ophthalmopathy symptoms had appeared. Ficoll-Paque density gradient centrifugation was used to isolate PBMCs from about 10 ml of fresh peripheral blood. Progressor patients were initially diagnosed with Graves' hyperthyroidism and developed ophthalmopathy during follow-up. Total RNA was extracted with Trizol reagent, and quality was checked on an Agilent 2100 Bioanalyzer.

The data originate from a study of T cells in Graves' hyperthyroidism and ophthalmopathy (dated by TCRdb to the late 2010s). Turning to the overall study: Peripheral blood was sampled at the time of initial diagnosis, prior to any treatment. A discovery cohort of fewer than 110 patients, about 43 with Graves' ophthalmopathy and roughly 59 with stable Graves' hyperthyroidism, was used to find distinguishing TCR V-J signatures. Prospective prediction of ophthalmopathy was tested in an independent validation cohort of some 20 hyperthyroidism patients and 15 to 17 patients who later progressed to ophthalmopathy. The 100 discovery patients were randomly split 7:3 into training and test sets. Thyroid tissue and blood T-cell repertoires from about six Graves' hyperthyroidism patients were also compared in the study. Following sampling, methimazole starting at 30 mg daily was given to hyperthyroidism patients, and high-dose intravenous methylprednisolone was given to ophthalmopathy patients. According to the paper, TCR Vbeta CDR3 sequencing was carried out on 120 to 150 peripheral blood samples, which came from over 40 ophthalmopathy, 70 to 80 hyperthyroidism and about 17 progressor patients.

The TCR beta CDR3 regions were amplified from RNA transcripts. The TCR CDR3 was subjected to a first round of RT-PCR using the HTBI primer set and the Qiagen OneStep RT-PCR kit. The libraries were constructed in a second round of multiplex PCR and then size-selected and purified. Libraries were sequenced paired-end with 100 bp reads on an Illumina HiSeq2000. The study's own analysis went as follows. Raw data were processed with SOAPnuke, discarding reads with adapters, uncalled bases, mean Phred below 15, or no exact constant-primer or identifier match. COPE v1.2.5 was used to merge high-quality paired reads, and clonotypes were defined as unique nucleotide sequences. MiTCR v1.1 was used to align the clonotypes against IMGT TRBV, TRBD and TRBJ reference segments. Only V-J combinations with frequency above 0.0001, covering 99% to 99.2% of repertoires, were analysed. A TCS score was defined as the ratio of F50 (clonal expansion) to E x V (chaos), with BLOSUM62-based TCRdist applied between CDR3 peptides within each V-J. Welch's t-statistics and random forest reduced some 510 V-J features to 10 to 15, which were used in a naive Bayes classifier (R e1071). TCRdb trimmed public reads at Q25 via fastp, called clones via MiXCR and kept in-frame beta chains. Merged by CDR3 protein, the rows form single entries marked with the most common genes and DNA. These V and J calls rely on TCRdb rather than the paper's analysis. Across this sample there are 600,000 to 850,000 distinct CDR3 sequences, with around 19% seen only once. Roughly a sixth of the sample rests with the top ten.

The full study reports these points: A model built on a 13 V-J signature distinguished ophthalmopathy from stable hyperthyroidism, reaching around 87% sensitivity and under 84% specificity in cross-validation and 80%/75% in testing. Most expanded thyroid clonotypes (frequency above 0.001) were also found in blood, which suggests that blood repertoires may mirror thyroid immune responses. In validation, progression to ophthalmopathy was predicted by the model with 55% to 71% sensitivity and about 72% specificity, a median of approximately 7.1 months before onset. Sample size was not statistically predetermined, and blinding of investigators to group allocation was not performed.

The origin of this receptor is a woman aged 50 to 60 with Graves' hyperthyroidism that later progressed to Graves' ophthalmopathy. This chain joins TRBV19 to TRBJ1-2; there is no confident call for the D gene. Sequenced material: blood. The bases are TGTGCCAGTAGTGGTGGAGGAGCTAACTATGGCTACACCTTC. It codes for CASSGGGANYGYTF.